One sample yielded the 24 T cell receptor beta chains listed below, sequenced in a study of blood T cell repertoires in COVID-19. Profiled with immunoSEQ multiplex PCR; TCRdb holds only in-frame clones, not every one. Of 330,000 or so clones in the sample, about nine tenths were seen once. The sample was peripheral blood. Source of these receptors: a man aged 25 to 45 with COVID-19, enrolled during active disease.

The DNA of the CDR3 is TGTGCCTGGAGTGTCCGGGACAGGAATCGTGGCTACACCTTC. Translation: CAWSVRDRNRGYTF. The V call is TRBV30, the J call TRBJ1-2, with TRBD1 identical over 8 bases. The CDR3 contains 14 residues. The V and J ends lost 0 bases and 7 bases, in that order; junction bases with no gene match: 7. Per germline, CDR1 GTSNPN and CDR2 SVGIG (reference sequence).

This rearrangement joins TRBV7-9 to TRBJ2-3; D not certain. The germline V gene has CDR1 SEHNR and CDR2 FQNEAQ (reference sequence). Trimming took 5 bases from V and 4 from J, leaving 7 bases between them. The CDR3 runs to 12 residues. The chain's CDR3 is CASSPSADTQYF. CDR3 nucleotides: TGTGCCAGCAGCCCCTCCGCAGATACGCAGTATTTT.

The rearrangement links TRBV19 to TRBJ2-7; 8 bases are a match to TRBD2. The CDR3 covers 14 residues. J gave up 4 bases and V 6 bases, and 8 bases lay outside the gene matches. The germline V gene has CDR1 LNHDA and CDR2 SQIVND (reference sequence). The CDR3 sequence is CASSPGGFQYEQYF. CDR3 nucleotides: TGTGCCAGTAGCCCGGGGGGGTTCCAGTACGAGCAGTACTTC.

This clone was counted a single time. The V gene is TRBV28, the J gene TRBJ2-7; tentatively, D is TRBD2 (5 bases). There are 15 residues in the CDR3. Per the germline V gene, CDR1 is MDHEN and CDR2 is SYDVKM. V was cut by 4 bases and J by 5 bases, with 18 bases left in between. The CDR3 nucleotides are TGTGCCAGCAGTTATGAGGGCGGGCTGGGCGACGAGCAGTACTTC. This codes for CASSYEGGLGDEQYF.

This chain links TRBV10-3 with TRBJ1-1; D is unresolved. Between the trimmed V and J ends, which lost 3 bases and 4 bases, there was a span of 15 bases. Germline-derived CDR1 and CDR2 are ENHRY and SYGVKD. CDR3 size: 15 residues. The DNA for the CDR3 is TGTGCCATCAGTGATAACGGCGGGTGGGGCACTGAAGCTTTCTTT. Protein product: CAISDNGGWGTEAFF.

V and J are TRBV5-4 and TRBJ2-5; D is perhaps TRBD2 (5 bases). The V end lost 0 bases, the J end lost 10 bases, and 7 bases lay between the germline ends. CDR3 length: 11 amino acids. Germline CDR1 SGHNT, CDR2 YYREEE (reference sequence). CDR3 DNA: TGTGCCAGCAGCTTGGGCGGGTACCAGTACTTC. The encoded protein is CASSLGGYQYF.

This chain joins TRBV7-2 and TRBJ1-1; D not resolved. With 5 bases removed from V and 0 bases from J, the gap between germline ends came to 13 bases. The CDR3 loop spans 15 amino acids. Germline V gene sequence: CDR1 SGHTA, CDR2 FQGNSA. Here the CDR3 reads CASSPSYVMNTEAFF. The CDR3, as DNA: TGTGCCAGCAGCCCGAGCTACGTTATGAACACTGAAGCTTTCTTT.

The V and J genes are TRBV7-2 and TRBJ2-5; 8 bases map to TRBD1. CDR3 size: 15 residues. V trimming: 4 bases; J trimming: 4 bases; junction bases outside the gene matches: 8. From germline, CDR1 is SGHTA and CDR2 FQGNSA. The CDR3 DNA is TGTGCCAGCAGCTGGGCCCTTGGGACAGGAGAGACCCAGTACTTC. Translation: CASSWALGTGETQYF.

This clone came up once. This chain links TRBV28 with TRBJ2-1; D is possibly TRBD1 (5 bases). Germline lookup yields CDR1 MDHEN and CDR2 SYDVKM. Between the trimmed V and J ends, which lost 10 bases and 8 bases, there was a span of 18 bases. The CDR3 runs to 13 residues. CDR3 sequence (DNA): TGTGCCATTTCCGTTGGGGCCACGGATGAGCAGTTCTTC. Its translation is CAISVGATDEQFF.

DNA of the CDR3: TGTGCCAGCAGCGTAGGAGGGACAGGGGCATTTGGAGGTAATGAAAAACTGTTTTTT. This gives the protein CASSVGGTGAFGGNEKLFF. The V gene is TRBV9, the J gene TRBJ1-4; 10 bases are shared with TRBD1. The CDR3 loop spans 19 amino acids. Germline V gene data show CDR1 as SGDLS and CDR2 as YYNGEE. Unmatched junction bases numbered 12, after V lost 0 bases and J lost 4 bases.

CDR3 nucleotide sequence: TGTGCCAGCAATCCGGGACTCGCCTCCTACGAGCAGTACTTC. It specifies CASNPGLASYEQYF. The J gene is TRBJ2-7, the V gene TRBV2; the D gene is possibly TRBD2 (6 bases). Looked up from germline, CDR1 is SNHLY and CDR2 is FYNNEI. The CDR3 runs 14 residues. Trimming removed 7 bases from V and 0 bases from J, with 13 bases in between.

The chain is built from TRBV6-6 and TRBJ2-2, with a possible D match to TRBD1 (5 bases). This CDR3 is built from 16 residues. Germline V gene sequence: CDR1 MNHNY, CDR2 SVGAGI (reference sequence). Trimming removed 7 bases at V and 6 bases at J, with 21 bases between. The CDR3 coding sequence is TGTGCCAGCACCCAGGGTCCGGTTGGGTACGCCGGGGAGCTGTTTTTT. The encoded protein is CASTQGPVGYAGELFF.

V is TRBV4-3 and J is TRBJ1-3; D may be TRBD1 (5 bases). The length of the CDR3 is 15 residues. Trimming removed 4 bases from V and 8 bases from J, with 18 bases in between. The V gene's germline CDR1 is LGHNA and CDR2 YSLEER. The CDR3 DNA is TGCGCCAGCAGCCGAGATGGAGGGTTCAGGGACACCATATATTTT. It yields the protein CASSRDGGFRDTIYF.

This clone was found once. J is TRBJ1-1 and V is TRBV2; D ambiguous. The CDR3 extends over 13 amino acids. V lost 2 bases and J 1 base, leaving 5 bases between the germline ends. Germline V gives CDR1 SNHLY, CDR2 FYNNEI. CDR3: CASSETWNTEAFF. The CDR3 DNA reads as TGTGCCAGCAGTGAAACTTGGAACACTGAAGCTTTCTTT.

The V and J genes are TRBV5-8 and TRBJ1-3; D is possibly TRBD1 (6 bases). Between the trimmed V and J ends, which lost 4 bases and 4 bases, there was a span of 21 bases. The CDR3 sequence is 17 residues long. Germline V gene data show CDR1 as SGHTS and CDR2 as YDEGEE. The CDR3 DNA reads as TGTGCCAGCAGCGTGAAGCACCTACAGGGTACGGGAAACACCATATATTTT. As protein: CASSVKHLQGTGNTIYF.

The chain links TRBV4-2 to TRBJ1-6; D perhaps matches TRBD1 (5 bases). The V end was cut by 0 bases, the J end by 0 bases, with 15 bases between. CDR3 size: 19 residues. CDR1 and CDR2 (germline): LGHNA, YNFKEQ. DNA for the CDR3: TGTGCCAGCAGCCAAGACTCGGGACTGATGAGCTCCTATAATTCACCCCTCCACTTT. It codes for CASSQDSGLMSSYNSPLHF.

The sample holds one count of this clone. The chain is built from TRBV5-1 and TRBJ2-1; 11 bases are shared with TRBD2. The CDR3 loop spans 17 amino acids. V lost 4 bases to trimming and J lost 4 bases; unmatched junction nucleotides: 10. CDR1 SGHRS and CDR2 YFSETQ come from the germline V gene. The CDR3 DNA follows: TGCGCCAGCAGCCCGGAGGGTAGCGGGGGGGAATACAATGAGCAGTTCTTC. Its translation: CASSPEGSGGEYNEQFF.

The J gene is TRBJ1-2, the V gene TRBV9; 9 nucleotides align to TRBD1. From germline, CDR1 is SGDLS and CDR2 YYNGEE. The CDR3 has 15 amino acids. Losses at the gene ends were 0 bases for V and 4 bases for J; bases not matched to a gene: 4. CDR3 DNA sequence: TGTGCCAGCAGCGTAGATGGGACAGGGTCCTATGGCTACACCTTC. It yields the protein CASSVDGTGSYGYTF.

The chain joins TRBV7-8 to TRBJ2-2; tentatively, D is TRBD2 (5 bases). The V end lost 10 bases, the J end lost 0 bases, and 24 bases lay between the germline ends. This CDR3 spans 18 amino acids. Germline V gene data show CDR1 as SGHVS and CDR2 as FQNEAQ. The CDR3 spells CATFRLSRSDTNTGELFF. In DNA form, the CDR3 reads TGTGCCACCTTTCGTCTATCTCGTAGCGATACGAACACCGGGGAGCTGTTTTTT. Variable domain in full (rest from reference TRBV7-8 and TRBJ2-2): GAGVSQSPRYKVAKRGQDVALRCDPISGHVSLFWYQQALGQGPEFLTYFQNEAQLDKSGLPSDRFFAERPEGSVSTLKIQRTQQEDSAVYLCATFRLSRSDTNTGELFFGEGSRLTVL.

The chain combines TRBV4-3 with TRBJ2-6, with D unresolved. Per the germline V gene, CDR1 is LGHNA and CDR2 is YSLEER. The CDR3 consists of 15 residues. Trimming cost V 6 bases and J 0 bases, with 9 bases left between them. The CDR3 sequence: CASRLRSSGANVLTF. CDR3 in DNA: TGCGCCAGCAGACTTCGTAGCTCTGGGGCCAACGTCCTGACTTTC.

The CDR3 loop is CASSIGGRGAVSEQYF. Written as DNA, the CDR3 is TGTGCCAGTAGTATAGGAGGCCGGGGGGCGGTAAGCGAGCAGTACTTC. The J gene is TRBJ2-7, the V gene TRBV19; D is perhaps TRBD2 (7 bases). Germline CDR1 reads LNHDA; CDR2 reads SQIVND (reference sequence). Trimming removed 1 base at V and 6 bases at J, with 19 bases between. The CDR3 covers 16 residues.

This chain joins TRBV5-1 and TRBJ2-3, with D unclear. The CDR3 sequence is 13 residues long. The V gene's germline CDR1 is SGHRS and CDR2 YFSETQ. V was cut by 6 bases and J by 0 bases, with 8 bases left in between. The CDR3 nucleotides are TGCGCCAGCAAGGAGCCAAGCACAGATACGCAGTATTTT. It translates to CASKEPSTDTQYF.

The chain combines TRBV7-9 with TRBJ1-5; TRBD1 matches at 7 bases. Per germline, CDR1 SEHNR and CDR2 FQNEAQ (reference sequence). Trimming took 1 base from V and 2 from J; bases not matched to a gene: 11. The CDR3 is made up of 18 amino acids. CDR3 amino acids: CASSLEGAAGGGNQPQHF. CDR3 bases: TGTGCCAGCAGCTTAGAGGGGGCGGCAGGGGGTGGCAATCAGCCCCAGCATTTT.

This clone has a single count. The chain recombines TRBV5-1 with TRBJ2-1; the D gene is possibly TRBD1 (7 bases). V lost 4 bases and J lost 2, with 16 bases in between. There are 16 residues in the CDR3. From germline, CDR1 is SGHRS and CDR2 YFSETQ. CDR3 DNA: TGCGCCAGCAGCCCCCAGGAGGGGGCCACCTACAATGAGCAGTTCTTC. This codes for CASSPQEGATYNEQFF.